This T cell receptor (beta chain) was captured in a study of neoadjuvant anti-PD-1 for oral cavity cancer (dated by TCRdb to the early 2020s). Broadly, across the study: Patients mostly received three to four biweekly doses of nivolumab at 3 mg/kg before curative-intent surgical resection. Under RECIST 1.1, patients with complete response, partial response or stable disease were classed as responders, and patients with progression were classed as non-responders. An approximately 30% response rate was observed in the parent correlative cohort, in which more than nine patients were included. Patients without progression received a fourth nivolumab dose around day 43 and underwent definitive surgical resection on days 50-56.

For deep sequencing, PBMC libraries mostly used roughly 470 ng of input genomic DNA, with six replicates for each sample. The immunoSEQ hsTCRbeta kit was used to prepare TCRbeta libraries according to the manufacturer's instructions. The completed libraries were mixed into a single pool at 3 nM, then sequenced with an Illumina NovaSeq 6000 S4 flow cell. Turning to the authors' computational methods: The immunoSEQ Analyzer handled quality control and preprocessing of the raw data. The analysis was restricted to productive rearrangements, with each unique CDR3 amino acid sequence defining a clonotype. Repertoire clonality was estimated as the Gini-Simpson index, which was calculated using the R package tcR. Student's t test was used to compare Gini indices, while Pearson correlation assessed associations with tumor size change. TCRdb mirrors the immuneACCESS table, restricted to in-frame sequences. Some clones are absent from its copies; in checked studies, under half trace to an unresolved V gene, and the reason for the others is unknown. Clone size and the V and J calls come from that table; the DNA yielded D and trimming. Here the sample has some 33,000 clones; roughly 85% occur a single time. Around 3.3% of the sample comes from the top ten.

Notes on this clone: Its specific antigen is unknown. No base qualities exist here, and no much larger clone lies one base off it.

Read against the paper, the sample's time point label means: after neoadjuvant nivolumab, at surgical resection. None of the patients had received prior systemic or radiation treatment, and all were newly diagnosed with stage II-IVA oral cavity squamous cell carcinoma. Everyone in the cohort had locally advanced, HPV-negative oral cavity squamous cell carcinoma. No culture maintenance or expansion was done, as the peripheral blood mononuclear cells went straight to analysis. Samples came from a longitudinal correlative study of a single-arm phase II trial of neoadjuvant nivolumab in oral cavity squamous cell carcinoma. Subject-matched pre- and post-treatment PBMCs and tumors from three responders and three non-responders were subjected to genomic DNA-based TCRbeta sequencing. Peripheral blood mononuclear cells were collected once before nivolumab treatment and again after treatment, at the time of surgery. The Maxwell RSC DNA from Cells kit was used to extract genomic DNA from PBMCs.

General findings and caveats noted by the study authors: Higher pretreatment blood Treg/Th17 ratios correlated with both higher pretreatment blood TCRbeta clonality and lower post-treatment tumor TCRbeta clonality. After neoadjuvant nivolumab, significantly higher T cell clonality (Gini index) was found within PBMCs in non-responders than in responders. Only three patients per response group were included in the TCR analyses, and larger cohorts for validation were called for by the authors.

The sequenced sample was PBMCs, obtained after nivolumab (anti-PD-1) treatment. The origin of this receptor is a person between 40 and 79 years old with oral cavity squamous cell carcinoma.

The DNA sequence is TGTGCCAGCAGCCTTCCACGACAGGGGGCGCACGTAGTCGAGCAGTACTTC. Its coded protein is CASSLPRQGAHVVEQYF. Here the chain combines TRBV7-8 and TRBJ2-7, with 10 bases aligning to TRBD1. Measured from the cysteine to the phenylalanine, the CDR3 is 17 residues long. The CDR3 DNA has 51 bases and is translated from base 1. Compared with germline, V lacks 5 bases and J lacks 6 bases; bases without a gene match: 16. CDR1 and CDR2 (SGHVS, FQNEAQ) derive from the germline V gene.